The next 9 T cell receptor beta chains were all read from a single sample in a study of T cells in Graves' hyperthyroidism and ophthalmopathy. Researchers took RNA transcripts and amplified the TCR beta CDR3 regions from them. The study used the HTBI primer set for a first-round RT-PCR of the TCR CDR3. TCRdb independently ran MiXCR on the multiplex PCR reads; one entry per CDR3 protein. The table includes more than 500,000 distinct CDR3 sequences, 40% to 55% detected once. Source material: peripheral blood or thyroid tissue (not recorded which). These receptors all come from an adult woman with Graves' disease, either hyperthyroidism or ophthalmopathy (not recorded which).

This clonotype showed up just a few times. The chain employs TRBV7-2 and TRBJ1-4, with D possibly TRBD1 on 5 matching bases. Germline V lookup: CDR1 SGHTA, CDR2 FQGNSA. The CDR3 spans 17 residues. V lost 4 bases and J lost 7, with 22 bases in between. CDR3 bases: TGTGCCAGCAGCTCACGCTCCGGGGCCCTCGTAGTTGAAAAACTGTTTTTT. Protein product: CASSSRSGALVVEKLFF.

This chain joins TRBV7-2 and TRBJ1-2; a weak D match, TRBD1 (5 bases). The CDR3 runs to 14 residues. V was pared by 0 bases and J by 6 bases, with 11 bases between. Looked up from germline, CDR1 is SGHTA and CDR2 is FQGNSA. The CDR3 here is CASSLAGGADGYTF. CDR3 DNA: TGTGCCAGCAGCTTAGCCGGAGGGGCGGATGGCTACACCTTC.

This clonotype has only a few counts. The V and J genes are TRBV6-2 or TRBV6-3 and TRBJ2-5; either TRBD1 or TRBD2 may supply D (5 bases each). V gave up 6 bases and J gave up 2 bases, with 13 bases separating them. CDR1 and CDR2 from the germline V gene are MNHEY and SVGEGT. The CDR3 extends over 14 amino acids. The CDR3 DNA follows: TGTGCCAGCAGCTGGGGACGGCGTCAAGAGACCCAGTACTTC. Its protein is CASSWGRRQETQYF.

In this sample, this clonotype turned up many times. The CDR3 loop reads CASSQGMSSNQPQHF. CDR3 nucleotide sequence: TGCGCCAGCAGCCAAGGGATGAGTAGCAATCAGCCCCAGCATTTT. The chain uses TRBV4-3 and TRBJ1-5; no reliable D call. CDR1 and CDR2 (germline): LGHNA, YSLEER. Trimming pared 1 base from V and 0 bases from J, leaving 7 bases between. The CDR3 length is 15 residues.

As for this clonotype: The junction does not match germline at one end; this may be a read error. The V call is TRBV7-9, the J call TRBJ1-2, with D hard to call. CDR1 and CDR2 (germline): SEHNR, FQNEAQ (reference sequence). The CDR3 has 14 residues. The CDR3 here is CASSQDRWLYGYTF. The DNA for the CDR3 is TGCGCCAGCAGCCAAGATCGGTGGCTATATGGCTACACCTTC. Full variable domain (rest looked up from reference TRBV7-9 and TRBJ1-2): DTGVSQNPRHKITKRGQNVTFRCDPISEHNRLYWYRQTLGQGPEFLTYFQNEAQLEKSRLLSDRFSAERPKGSFSTLEIQRTEQGDSAMYLCASSQDRWLYGYTFGSGTRLTVV.

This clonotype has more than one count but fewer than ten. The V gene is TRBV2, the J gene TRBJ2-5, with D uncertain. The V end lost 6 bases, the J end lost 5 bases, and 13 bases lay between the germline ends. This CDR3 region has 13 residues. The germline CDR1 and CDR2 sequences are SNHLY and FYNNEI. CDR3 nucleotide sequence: TGTGCCAGCAGCGTCGTCCACACGGAGACCCAGTACTTC. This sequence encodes CASSVVHTETQYF.

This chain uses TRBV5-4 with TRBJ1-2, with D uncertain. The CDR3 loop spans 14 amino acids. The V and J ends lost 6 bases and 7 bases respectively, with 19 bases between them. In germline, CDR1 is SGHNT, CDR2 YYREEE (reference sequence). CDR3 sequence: CASNRGETSGGYTF. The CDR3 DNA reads TGTGCCAGCAATAGAGGCGAGACCTCCGGTGGCTACACCTTC.

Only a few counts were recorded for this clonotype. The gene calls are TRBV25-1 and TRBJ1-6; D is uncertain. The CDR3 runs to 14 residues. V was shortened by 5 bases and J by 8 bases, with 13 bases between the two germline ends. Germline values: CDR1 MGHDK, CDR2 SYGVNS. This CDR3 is CASSHRGTHSPLHF. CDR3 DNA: TGTGCCAGCAGTCACCGGGGTACTCATTCACCCCTCCACTTT.

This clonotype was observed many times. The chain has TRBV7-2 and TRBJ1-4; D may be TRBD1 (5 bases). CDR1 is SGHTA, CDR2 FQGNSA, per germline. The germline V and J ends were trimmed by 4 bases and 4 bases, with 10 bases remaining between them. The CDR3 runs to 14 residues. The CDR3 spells CASSWRGGNEKLFF. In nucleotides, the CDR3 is TGTGCCAGCAGCTGGCGGGGGGGTAATGAAAAACTGTTTTTT.